The rows below give T cell receptor beta chains drawn from one sample of a study of OX40 agonist ivuxolimab in advanced cancers. Sequenced by immunoSEQ multiplex PCR; TCRdb stores in-frame clones only, minus some. The sample holds tens of thousands of clones, approximately 86% seen once. This specimen was CD4+ or CD8+ T cells sorted from blood, taken in a trial of the OX40 agonist ivuxolimab. These receptor sequences come from an adult with an advanced solid tumor such as melanoma, head and neck, liver or kidney cancer. Each CDR3 is given with its conserved first and last residue. The D gene is left open where the match is weak. Some rows mark clone size as missing; the rest say once, few, many or name a class of expanded clone.

v_call: TRBV27
d_call: TRBD1
j_call: TRBJ2-2
clone_size: -
cdr3_nt: TGTGCCAGCAGCCTTGCAGGACAGGGTAACACCGGGGAGCTGTTTTTT
cdr3_aa: CASSLAGQGNTGELFF

v_call: TRBV15
d_call: -
j_call: TRBJ2-1
clone_size: -
cdr3_nt: TGTGCCACCAGCATAAACAATGAGCAGTTCTTC
cdr3_aa: CATSINNEQFF

v_call: TRBV19
d_call: -
j_call: TRBJ1-2
clone_size: -
cdr3_nt: TGTGCCAGCCAACTTACTTCTAACTATGGCTACACCTTC
cdr3_aa: CASQLTSNYGYTF

v_call: TRBV7-2
d_call: -
j_call: TRBJ2-1
clone_size: -
cdr3_nt: TGTGCCAGCAGCCGAGCCAGGGAGGATGAGCAGTTCTTC
cdr3_aa: CASSRAREDEQFF

v_call: TRBV15
d_call: TRBD1
j_call: TRBJ2-2
clone_size: -
cdr3_nt: TGTGCCACCAAGGGCGGGACAGGGTTCACCGGGGAGCTGTTTTTT
cdr3_aa: CATKGGTGFTGELFF

v_call: TRBV19
d_call: TRBD2
j_call: TRBJ2-1
clone_size: -
cdr3_nt: TGTGCCACCTCGACGACCGGGACTAGCGGCCTCTGGGATGAGCAGTTCTTC
cdr3_aa: CATSTTGTSGLWDEQFF

v_call: TRBV5-5
d_call: -
j_call: TRBJ2-7
clone_size: -
cdr3_nt: TGTGCCAGCAGCATGCGCGTCGGCTCAGTGGGCGAGCAGTACTTC
cdr3_aa: CASSMRVGSVGEQYF

v_call: TRBV4-1
d_call: -
j_call: TRBJ2-1
clone_size: -
cdr3_nt: TGCGCCAGCAGCCAAGGGGCCGCGCGGGGGCCTAAATACAATGAGCAGTTCTTC
cdr3_aa: CASSQGAARGPKYNEQFF

v_call: TRBV5-1
d_call: -
j_call: TRBJ2-5
clone_size: -
cdr3_nt: TGCGCCAGCAGCTTGGTAGGGGGCCAAGAGACCCAGTACTTC
cdr3_aa: CASSLVGGQETQYF

v_call: TRBV5-1
d_call: -
j_call: TRBJ1-2
clone_size: -
cdr3_nt: TGCGCCAGCGGTCCCTCGCCAAGGGGGACTAACTATGGCTACACCTTC
cdr3_aa: CASGPSPRGTNYGYTF

v_call: TRBV7-9
d_call: -
j_call: TRBJ2-1
clone_size: -
cdr3_nt: TGTGCCAGCAGCTTAGATACAGGTCACAATGAGCAGTTCTTC
cdr3_aa: CASSLDTGHNEQFF

v_call: TRBV18
d_call: TRBD1
j_call: TRBJ2-7
clone_size: -
cdr3_nt: TGTGCCAGCTCACGGGGACAGGGGACCGAGCAGTACTTC
cdr3_aa: CASSRGQGTEQYF

v_call: TRBV6-5
d_call: -
j_call: TRBJ2-7
clone_size: once
cdr3_nt: TGTGCCAGCAGTTACTCGATGCCAGGGCGGTCGTACGAGCAGTACTTC
cdr3_aa: CASSYSMPGRSYEQYF

v_call: TRBV7-9
d_call: -
j_call: TRBJ1-1
clone_size: -
cdr3_nt: TGTGCCAGCACCCTTCGGACTGAAGCTTTCTTT
cdr3_aa: CASTLRTEAFF

v_call: TRBV7-9
d_call: -
j_call: TRBJ1-1
clone_size: -
cdr3_nt: TGTGCCAGCAGCTTACTAGCTAGCGGGGAAACTGAAGCTTTCTTT
cdr3_aa: CASSLLASGETEAFF

v_call: TRBV2
d_call: -
j_call: TRBJ1-2
clone_size: once
cdr3_nt: TGTGCCAGCAGTTTCACCCCCGAGGACTATGGCTACACCTTC
cdr3_aa: CASSFTPEDYGYTF

v_call: TRBV5-1
d_call: TRBD1
j_call: TRBJ2-5
clone_size: -
cdr3_nt: TGCGCCAGCAGCTTTGGGACAGAAGAGACCCAGTACTTC
cdr3_aa: CASSFGTEETQYF

v_call: TRBV15
d_call: TRBD2
j_call: TRBJ2-1
clone_size: -
cdr3_nt: TGTGCCACCAGCAGTGGGCTAGCGGTCATATTAAACAATGAGCAGTTCTTC
cdr3_aa: CATSSGLAVILNNEQFF

v_call: TRBV10-2
d_call: -
j_call: TRBJ1-1
clone_size: many
cdr3_nt: TGCGCCAGCAGTGACTCAGCGGGGTTGAACACTGAAGCTTTCTTT
cdr3_aa: CASSDSAGLNTEAFF

v_call: TRBV29-1
d_call: -
j_call: TRBJ1-4
clone_size: -
cdr3_nt: TGCAGCGTTGAAGAAGTGGTTTCAACTAATGAAAAACTGTTTTTT
cdr3_aa: CSVEEVVSTNEKLFF

v_call: TRBV6-6
d_call: TRBD1
j_call: TRBJ1-4
clone_size: -
cdr3_nt: TGTGCCAGCAGGAACAGGGGCGTAGATGAAAAACTGTTTTTT
cdr3_aa: CASRNRGVDEKLFF

v_call: TRBV30
d_call: -
j_call: TRBJ1-5
clone_size: -
cdr3_nt: TGTGCCTGGAGTGTCGGACTCCGGGCCGGGGGAGACCAGCCCCAGCATTTT
cdr3_aa: CAWSVGLRAGGDQPQHF

v_call: TRBV6-1
d_call: -
j_call: TRBJ2-3
clone_size: -
cdr3_nt: TGTGCCAGCAGTACACAGGGAGGACGGACAGATACGCAGTATTTT
cdr3_aa: CASSTQGGRTDTQYF

v_call: TRBV28
d_call: TRBD1
j_call: TRBJ2-1
clone_size: -
cdr3_nt: TGTGCCAGCAAGCCGGGACAGGGGGCTGATGAGCAGTTCTTC
cdr3_aa: CASKPGQGADEQFF

v_call: TRBV25-1
d_call: -
j_call: TRBJ1-3
clone_size: -
cdr3_nt: TGTGCCAGCAGTGACTCTACAGGGAAATCTGGAAACACCATATATTTT
cdr3_aa: CASSDSTGKSGNTIYF

v_call: TRBV4-1
d_call: -
j_call: TRBJ2-2
clone_size: -
cdr3_nt: TGCGCCAGCAGCCAAGAATTAGCTTCCACGAACACCGGGGAGCTGTTTTTT
cdr3_aa: CASSQELASTNTGELFF

v_call: TRBV5-1
d_call: TRBD2
j_call: TRBJ2-1
clone_size: -
cdr3_nt: TGCGCCAGCAGCCCGGTAGCGGGAGTAGTTGAGCAGTTCTTC
cdr3_aa: CASSPVAGVVEQFF

v_call: TRBV30
d_call: TRBD2
j_call: TRBJ2-7
clone_size: once
cdr3_nt: TGTGCCTGGAGTCCATGGGCGGGAGGGTCCTACGAGCAGTACTTC
cdr3_aa: CAWSPWAGGSYEQYF

v_call: TRBV9
d_call: TRBD2
j_call: TRBJ2-7
clone_size: -
cdr3_nt: TGTGCCAGCAGCTCCCAAGCGGGAAGCTCCTACGAGCAGTACTTC
cdr3_aa: CASSSQAGSSYEQYF

v_call: TRBV5-1
d_call: -
j_call: TRBJ2-5
clone_size: -
cdr3_nt: TGCGCCAGCAGCTCCCTCCCCCGGGAGACCCAGTACTTC
cdr3_aa: CASSSLPRETQYF

v_call: TRBV4-2
d_call: TRBD2
j_call: TRBJ2-3
clone_size: few
cdr3_nt: TGTGCCAGCGCGAAAGGGACTAGCGGGGGGAGCACAGATACGCAGTATTTT
cdr3_aa: CASAKGTSGGSTDTQYF

v_call: TRBV27
d_call: -
j_call: TRBJ2-2
clone_size: -
cdr3_nt: TGTGCCAGCGCCCGGGCAGGGGAATGGACCGGGGAGCTGTTTTTT
cdr3_aa: CASARAGEWTGELFF

v_call: TRBV10-1
d_call: -
j_call: TRBJ2-5
clone_size: -
cdr3_nt: TGCGCCAGCAGTGAGTCGCCCGGATCCGGCCAAGAGACCCAGTACTTC
cdr3_aa: CASSESPGSGQETQYF

v_call: TRBV12-5
d_call: -
j_call: TRBJ2-3
clone_size: -
cdr3_nt: TGTGCTAGTGGTTTGGGTGGGGGAGATACGCAGTATTTT
cdr3_aa: CASGLGGGDTQYF

v_call: TRBV15
d_call: -
j_call: TRBJ2-7
clone_size: once
cdr3_nt: TGTGCCACCAGCACCCCGACAGGTTCCTACGAGCAGTACTTC
cdr3_aa: CATSTPTGSYEQYF

v_call: TRBV14
d_call: -
j_call: TRBJ1-6
clone_size: -
cdr3_nt: TGTGCCAGCAGCCAGACAGGTCGGAATTCACCCCTCCACTTT
cdr3_aa: CASSQTGRNSPLHF

v_call: TRBV2
d_call: -
j_call: TRBJ1-4
clone_size: once
cdr3_nt: TGTGCCAGCAGTGAAAACAATGGGGAGAATGAAAAACTGTTTTTT
cdr3_aa: CASSENNGENEKLFF

v_call: TRBV9
d_call: -
j_call: TRBJ1-1
clone_size: -
cdr3_nt: TGTGCCAGCAGCGTAGGGGCAGGCAACACTGAAGCTTTCTTT
cdr3_aa: CASSVGAGNTEAFF

v_call: TRBV6-5
d_call: -
j_call: TRBJ2-2
clone_size: -
cdr3_nt: TGTGCCAGCAGTTTCAGAGGGACCACCGGGGAGCTGTTTTTT
cdr3_aa: CASSFRGTTGELFF

v_call: TRBV5-6
d_call: -
j_call: TRBJ1-3
clone_size: -
cdr3_nt: TGTGCCAGCAGCCTGCCTACAGTGACCTCTGGAAACACCATATATTTT
cdr3_aa: CASSLPTVTSGNTIYF

v_call: TRBV2
d_call: -
j_call: TRBJ2-7
clone_size: -
cdr3_nt: TGTGCCAGCAGTGAAGAGGGAACAGGCTACGAGCAGTACTTC
cdr3_aa: CASSEEGTGYEQYF

v_call: TRBV18
d_call: -
j_call: TRBJ2-6
clone_size: -
cdr3_nt: TGTGCCAGCTCACCTTCTTGGGCCGGGGCCAACGTCCTGACTTTC
cdr3_aa: CASSPSWAGANVLTF

v_call: TRBV5-1
d_call: TRBD1
j_call: TRBJ1-4
clone_size: -
cdr3_nt: TGCGCCAGCAGCACCCAACAGGGGGCTAATGAAAAACTGTTTTTT
cdr3_aa: CASSTQQGANEKLFF

v_call: TRBV6-6
d_call: -
j_call: TRBJ2-7
clone_size: -
cdr3_nt: TGTGCCAGCGGGGGGGGGCGGACCTACGAGCAGTACTTC
cdr3_aa: CASGGGRTYEQYF

v_call: TRBV27
d_call: TRBD1
j_call: TRBJ1-1
clone_size: -
cdr3_nt: TGTGCCAGCAGTCTGCACGGACAGGGACGGACTGAAGCTTTCTTT
cdr3_aa: CASSLHGQGRTEAFF

v_call: TRBV28
d_call: TRBD1
j_call: TRBJ1-6
clone_size: -
cdr3_nt: TGTGCCAGCAGGGGCCGGGACAGGCATAATTCACCCCTCCACTTT
cdr3_aa: CASRGRDRHNSPLHF

v_call: TRBV6-1
d_call: -
j_call: TRBJ2-7
clone_size: -
cdr3_nt: TGTGCCAGCAGTGAATTGTCCACCTACGAGCAGTACTTC
cdr3_aa: CASSELSTYEQYF

v_call: TRBV10-1
d_call: TRBD2
j_call: TRBJ2-3
clone_size: -
cdr3_nt: TGCGCCAGCAGTGGATCGGCCCCCGGAACTAGCGGACATACGCAGTATTTT
cdr3_aa: CASSGSAPGTSGHTQYF

v_call: TRBV18
d_call: -
j_call: TRBJ2-7
clone_size: -
cdr3_nt: TGTGCCAGCTCACCGCGGCATCCCTACGAGCAGTACTTC
cdr3_aa: CASSPRHPYEQYF